The 5 T cell receptor beta chains below come from one sample, sequenced in a study of T cell clonotyping in hematopoietic cell transplantation. Regarding time point: recipient sample about 28 days before transplant, after cytoreduction. Only in-frame clones appear in the TCRdb table, and some are missing; sequencing was by immunoSEQ multiplex PCR. The sample lists tens of thousands of clones; roughly 95% were seen once. This sample comprised peripheral blood mononuclear cells, obtained before stem cell transplant. The receptors shown here come from a woman aged 50 to 60 with acute myeloid leukemia. Some clones in this sample may be carry-over from other donors' samples.

The DNA for the CDR3 is TGTGCCAGCAGCTGGAGGTCGGGGGCGGGAGGATCCTACAATGAGCAGTTCTTC. It codes for CASSWRSGAGGSYNEQFF. The V gene is TRBV7-6, the J gene TRBJ2-1; 8 bases align to TRBD2. Trimming removed 4 bases from V and 1 base from J; junction bases left unmatched: 12. CDR3 length: 18 amino acids. CDR1 and CDR2 (germline): SGHVS, FNYEAQ.

V usage is TRBV6-5 and J usage is TRBJ1-6; D is ambiguous. V was shortened by 0 bases and J by 5 bases, with 8 bases between the two germline ends. CDR3 length equals 15 residues. The V gene's germline CDR1 is MNHEY and CDR2 SVGAGI. The CDR3 spells CASSYSILHNSPLHF. The CDR3, as DNA: TGTGCCAGCAGTTACTCGATTCTTCATAATTCACCCCTCCACTTT.

The V call is TRBV28, the J call TRBJ2-7; 10 positions agree with TRBD1. Germline V gene data show CDR1 as MDHEN and CDR2 as SYDVKM. This CDR3 has 13 amino acids. V lost 7 bases, J lost 7 bases, and 7 bases stayed unmatched. The CDR3 here is CASTPGQGWEQYF. CDR3 sequence (DNA): TGTGCCAGCACTCCGGGACAGGGGTGGGAGCAGTACTTC.

V usage is TRBV2 and J usage is TRBJ1-2; TRBD1 matches 9 bases. V dropped 5 bases and J dropped 2; count of bases not matched to a gene: 3. Germline V gives CDR1 SNHLY, CDR2 FYNNEI. This CDR3 region has 14 residues. The CDR3 DNA reads TGTGCCAGCAGTTTGGACAGGGGAAACTATGGCTACACCTTC. This gives the protein CASSLDRGNYGYTF.

The CDR3 DNA reads TGTGCTAGTGGACCGACAGAAATTAATCAGCCCCAGCATTTT. It specifies CASGPTEINQPQHF. This rearrangement joins TRBV12-5 to TRBJ1-5; D possibly corresponds to TRBD1 (5 bases). In germline, CDR1 is LGHNT, CDR2 FRNRAP. The CDR3 spans 14 residues. V was shortened by 6 bases and J by 4 bases, with 13 bases between the two germline ends.